The entry below describes one TCR beta chain. The antigen is undetermined. This specimen belongs to a study of CD8+ T cells in alopecia areata. About the research overall: Oral tofacitinib (5 to 10 mg twice daily) was administered to treated patients. General observations from the study: TCR sharing across patients was less clear than in mice, possibly HLA-related. Higher clonality than in normal scalp was seen in lesional scalp, especially alopecia totalis/universalis.

Extraction of RNA preceded its reverse transcription into cDNA, which served as the sequencing template. Clones were sequenced by immunoSEQ multiplex PCR, and TCRdb holds only the in-frame ones, with some missing. The sample contains about 150,000 clones, roughly three fifths of which appear only once. The germline V gene encodes CDR1 ENHRY and CDR2 SYGVKD. The CDR3 sequence is 15 residues long. Between the trimmed V and J ends, which lost 6 bases and 1 base, there was a span of 15 bases. Cell sorting was applied to PBMCs, and CD4+ and CD8+ T cells were collected. The TCR sequence derives from a human donor with alopecia areata. The chain joins TRBV10-3 to TRBJ1-1; D ambiguous. The sample here was CD4+ T cells sorted from blood, taken at week 0. Written as DNA, the CDR3 is TGTGCCATCAGCGCTGTGGCGGGTAGGAACACTGAAGCTTTCTTT. It encodes CAISAVAGRNTEAFF.